The 14 T cell receptor beta chains below were found in one sample sequenced in a study of blood T cells in healthy people across ages. The use of a sample-barcoded 5' primer and a J-beta primer mix characterized a second PCR of roughly 6 to 12 cycles. TCRdb re-derived calls from the 5' RACE reads in MiXCR, one entry per CDR3 protein. The sample lists around 970,000 distinct CDR3 sequences; roughly 47% were seen once. The sequencing input was blood. These receptor sequences come from a woman aged 55-69 years in good health.

The chain employs TRBV6-5 and TRBJ2-3, with TRBD2 matching 7 bases. Germline CDR1 reads MNHEY; CDR2 reads SVGAGI. The ends lost 4 bases at V and 0 bases at J; junction bases unmatched: 13. The CDR3 covers 18 residues. CDR3 amino acids: CASSSGRLALSSTDTQYF. The DNA of the CDR3 is TGTGCCAGCAGTTCCGGCAGACTAGCACTTTCTAGCACAGATACGCAGTATTTT.

This chain uses TRBV19 with TRBJ2-5, with TRBD2 matching 13 bases. The J call may not be correct, given that the DNA end is closer to TRBJ2-7. Germline V gene data show CDR1 as LNHDA and CDR2 as SQIVND (reference sequence). The CDR3 runs 15 residues. CDR3 in amino acids: CASSILRTSGSEQYF. In DNA form, the CDR3 reads TGTGCCAGTAGTATTCTTCGGACTAGCGGGAGCGAGCAGTACTTC.

This chain uses TRBV7-2 with TRBJ1-1, with 7 positions matching TRBD1. This CDR3 has 14 residues. Trimming at V came to 2 bases and at J to 3 bases, leaving 3 bases not matched to a gene. Germline V CDR1 and CDR2: SGHTA, FQGNSA. The CDR3 coding sequence is TGTGCCAGCAGCTTACAGACAGGGTACACTGAAGCTTTCTTT. Residues: CASSLQTGYTEAFF. Based on the CDR3 plus reference TRBV7-2 and TRBJ1-1, the full variable domain is GAGVSQSPSNKVTEKGKDVELRCDPISGHTALYWYRQSLGQGLEFLIYFQGNSAPDKSGLPSDRFSAERTGGSVSTLTIQRTQQEDSAVYLCASSLQTGYTEAFFGQGTRLTVV.

This clonotype was counted between two and nine times. The V gene is TRBV4-3, the J gene TRBJ1-4; D remains ambiguous. The CDR3 is 14 residues long. V lost 11 bases to trimming and J lost 4 bases, with 17 bases between them. Germline V lookup: CDR1 LGHNA, CDR2 YSLEER. CDR3 sequence reads: CAVPPGRINEKLFF. CDR3 bases: TGCGCCGTACCCCCGGGCAGGATTAATGAAAAACTGTTTTTT.

Only one count was recorded for this clonotype. The chain uses TRBV7-2 and TRBJ1-4, with a weak D call TRBD1 (5 bases). This CDR3 is built from 15 residues. CDR1 SGHTA and CDR2 FQGNSA come from the germline V gene. Trimming shortened V by 5 bases and J by 0 bases, and 10 bases separated the two germline ends. The CDR3 sequence: CASSPLTATNEKLFF. The CDR3 DNA reads TGTGCCAGCAGCCCCCTGACAGCAACTAATGAAAAACTGTTTTTT.

This sequence joins TRBV9 and TRBJ2-7; D is possibly TRBD2 (6 bases). V was shortened by 0 bases and J by 7 bases, with 14 bases between the two germline ends. Germline loops: CDR1 SGDLS, CDR2 YYNGEE. This CDR3 comprises 14 residues. CDR3 DNA: TGTGCCAGCAGCGTAGTCGGTAGCGGTTCAGAGCAGTACTTC. Its translation is CASSVVGSGSEQYF.

This chain links TRBV7-9 with TRBJ1-2; D is unresolved. The CDR3 runs to 13 residues. Germline V gene lookup returns CDR1 SEHNR and CDR2 FQNEAQ (reference sequence). Trimming left V 1 base short and J 8 bases short, with 11 bases between. CDR3 loop: CASSLDTSSGYTF. The CDR3 DNA sequence: TGTGCCAGCAGCTTAGACACGTCCTCAGGCTACACCTTC.

The chain is built from TRBV11-2 and TRBJ2-7; the match to TRBD2 covers 7 bases. The V gene's germline CDR1 is SGHAT and CDR2 FQNNGV. The CDR3 is 17 residues long. V shed 1 base and J 7 bases; nucleotides not matched to a gene: 16. The CDR3 sequence is CASSLAAGRVRVCEQYF. For the CDR3, the DNA is TGTGCCAGCAGCTTAGCCGCAGGGAGGGTAAGGGTATGTGAGCAGTACTTC. Full variable domain (remainder filled in from reference TRBV11-2 and TRBJ2-7): EAGVAQSPRYKIIEKRQSVAFWCNPISGHATLYWYQQILGQGPKLLIQFQNNGVVDDSQLPKDRFSAERLKGVDSTLKIQPAKLEDSAVYLCASSLAAGRVRVCEQYFGPGTRLTVT.

The gene calls are TRBV20-1 and TRBJ2-1; D unclear. The CDR3 sequence is 15 residues long. The germline gives CDR1 DFQATT, CDR2 SNEGSKA (reference sequence). V was pared by 3 bases and J by 10 bases, with 22 bases between. CDR3 sequence reads: CSARSLDQSRWEQFF. The DNA for the CDR3 is TGCAGTGCTAGGTCGCTAGACCAATCTCGGTGGGAGCAGTTCTTC.

This clonotype has ten or more counts. The V call is TRBV7-9, the J call TRBJ2-3; D is perhaps TRBD2 (5 bases). This CDR3 has 15 residues. V was pared by 9 bases and J by 2 bases, with 18 bases between. Germline-derived CDR1 and CDR2 are SEHNR and FQNEAQ (reference sequence). The CDR3 nucleotides are TGTGCCAGTGGGAGAGATGGCATCTCCACAGATACGCAGTATTTT. It is translated as CASGRDGISTDTQYF. The full variable domain, rest sourced from reference TRBV7-9 and TRBJ2-3, is DTGVSQNPRHKITKRGQNVTFRCDPISEHNRLYWYRQTLGQGPEFLTYFQNEAQLEKSRLLSDRFSAERPKGSFSTLEIQRTEQGDSAMYLCASGRDGISTDTQYFGPGTRLTVL.

A remark on this clonotype: One end of the junction varies from germline; a read error may be responsible. This chain connects TRBV29-1 to TRBJ1-2, with 10 bases aligning to TRBD1. The CDR3 sequence is 15 residues long. Germline V lookup: CDR1 SQVTM, CDR2 ANQGSEA. The CDR3 is CSAEDRGLGSDGYTF. The CDR3 DNA follows: TGCAGCGCTGAAGACAGGGGGCTTGGCTCGGATGGCTACACCTTC.

The chain couples TRBV7-9 to TRBJ2-5; 10 nucleotides align to TRBD2. The germline V gene encodes CDR1 SEHNR and CDR2 FQNEAQ (reference sequence). The CDR3 runs 19 residues. Trimming at V came to 6 bases and at J to 4 bases, leaving 20 bases not matched to a gene. Written as DNA, the CDR3 is TGTGCCAGCAGTCCTTCCCTAGCGGGAGCCCGAATGTACCGAGAGACCCAGTACTTC. This encodes CASSPSLAGARMYRETQYF.

V gene TRBV5-6 combines with J gene TRBJ2-7; 11 bases match TRBD2. The DNA end is a closer match to TRBJ2-5, so the J assignment may be wrong. The CDR3 spans 16 residues. Germline assignment: CDR1 SGHDT and CDR2 YYEEEE. The CDR3 is CASSLRTSGSKETQYF. The CDR3 region has the DNA TGTGCCAGCAGCTTGAGGACTAGCGGGTCAAAAGAGACCCAGTACTTC.

Here the CDR3 DNA reads TGTGCCAGCAGTTTGGGTGGCGGTGTCACTGAAGCTTTCTTT. Translated: CASSLGGGVTEAFF. The V gene is TRBV28, the J gene TRBJ1-1, with D unresolved. The CDR3 spans 14 residues. Per germline, CDR1 MDHEN and CDR2 SYDVKM. Trimming took 3 bases from V and 4 from J, leaving 12 bases between them.